The 24 T cell receptor beta chains below all came from one sample that was sequenced in a study of shared clonotypes between healthy human individuals. Naivety among CD8 cells was defined by CD45RO negativity and positive CCR7 selection, thereby excluding terminally differentiated effector memory CD45RA+ cells. Generated by immunoSEQ multiplex PCR, the TCRdb table keeps only in-frame clones and is missing some. The sample records about 2 million clones, about 94% being singletons. Source material: naive CD8+ T cells sorted from blood. The receptors derive from a man younger than 30 in good health.

This chain links TRBV27 with TRBJ2-1; 8 bases agree with TRBD1. There are 12 residues in the CDR3. Trimming took 7 bases from V and 8 from J; bases not matched to a gene: 4. CDR1 is MNHEY, CDR2 SMNVEV, per germline (reference sequence). In DNA, the CDR3 is TGTGCCAGCACCGACAGGGGCTATGAGCAGTTCTTC. Translated, it gives CASTDRGYEQFF.

J is TRBJ2-5 and V is TRBV10-2, with TRBD2 as a possible D gene (6 bases). CDR1 is WSHSY and CDR2 is SAAADI in the germline V gene. The CDR3 length is 12 residues. Deletions cut 9 bases from V and 0 bases from J, with 8 bases between. The CDR3 DNA is TGCGCCAGTCGGGAGTACCAAGAGACCCAGTACTTC. Translation gives CASREYQETQYF.

J is TRBJ2-2 and V is TRBV20-1; D remains ambiguous. V was cut by 5 bases and J by 3 bases, with 4 bases left in between. CDR1 is DFQATT and CDR2 is SNEGSKA in the germline V gene (reference sequence). This CDR3 is 11 amino acids long. CDR3 region: CSALYTGELFF. In DNA, the CDR3 is TGCAGTGCTTTATACACCGGGGAGCTGTTTTTT.

V usage is TRBV2 and J usage is TRBJ1-4, with D unclear. The CDR3 is 12 residues long. The ends were cut back, 8 bases at V and 3 bases at J, with 7 bases in the middle. The germline V gene encodes CDR1 SNHLY and CDR2 FYNNEI. The CDR3 DNA sequence: TGTGCCAGCTGGGATCCTAATGAAAAACTGTTTTTT. Its protein is CASWDPNEKLFF.

This sequence joins TRBV2 and TRBJ1-2, with 7 positions matching TRBD1. Germline assignment: CDR1 SNHLY and CDR2 FYNNEI. J lost 6 bases, V lost 6 bases, and 16 bases had no gene match. CDR3 size: 16 residues. The DNA for the CDR3 is TGTGCCAGCAGCCCACTGCGGGGAGGGGGCGAAAATGGCTACACCTTC. Residues: CASSPLRGGGENGYTF.

The chain carries TRBV28 and TRBJ1-5; the D is unclear. Germline V gives CDR1 MDHEN, CDR2 SYDVKM. Trimming shortened V by 5 bases and J by 5 bases, and 19 bases separated the two germline ends. This CDR3 region has 16 residues. DNA of the CDR3: TGTGCCAGCAGTGGGCCTCCGGGCAGCCCGGATCAGCCCCAGCATTTT. This encodes CASSGPPGSPDQPQHF.

This clone was seen once. The rearrangement uses TRBV7-6 and TRBJ1-1; 9 bases map to TRBD1. The CDR3 is 16 amino acids. The germline CDR1 and CDR2 sequences are SGHVS and FNYEAQ. The V segment lost 2 bases and the J segment 1 base; nucleotides outside the gene matches: 5. The CDR3 loop is CASSLSPGQGNTEAFF. Written as DNA, the CDR3 is TGTGCCAGCAGCTTATCCCCGGGACAGGGGAACACTGAAGCTTTCTTT.

This sequence joins TRBV5-6 and TRBJ2-2, with TRBD2 matching over 10 bases. CDR1 is SGHDT and CDR2 is YYEEEE in the germline V gene. The CDR3 consists of 17 residues. The V segment lost 2 bases and the J segment 3 bases; nucleotides outside the gene matches: 7. The CDR3 coding sequence is TGTGCCAGCAGCTTTGCCCGGACTAGCGGATACACCGGGGAGCTGTTTTTT. Translation: CASSFARTSGYTGELFF.

For this clone: The sample has other DNA sequences that encode this CDR3 too. V gene TRBV27 combines with J gene TRBJ2-1; D is perhaps TRBD1 or TRBD2 (5 bases each). V was pared by 3 bases and J by 0 bases, with 9 bases between. CDR3 size: 15 residues. Per the germline V gene, CDR1 is MNHEY and CDR2 is SMNVEV (reference sequence). The CDR3 nucleotides read TGTGCCAGCAGTTTGAGGGACGGCTCCTACAATGAGCAGTTCTTC. This translates into CASSLRDGSYNEQFF.

The rearrangement uses TRBV27 and TRBJ2-3; 10 bases align to TRBD1. Germline CDR1 reads MNHEY; CDR2 reads SMNVEV (reference sequence). V lost 3 bases, J lost 6 bases, and 9 bases stayed unmatched. The CDR3 has 16 amino acids. This chain's CDR3 is CASSFVGQGYTDTQYF. CDR3 nucleotides: TGTGCCAGCAGTTTTGTGGGACAGGGGTACACTGATACGCAGTATTTT.

The sample holds one count of this clone. The V gene is TRBV13, the J gene TRBJ2-3; weak D call: TRBD1 (5 bases). CDR1 is PRHDT, CDR2 FYEKMQ, per germline (reference sequence). The length of the CDR3 is 14 residues. V was cut by 3 bases and J by 1 base, with 8 bases left in between. For the CDR3, the DNA is TGTGCCAGCAGCTTCCGACAGCGCACAGATACGCAGTATTTT. Its translation is CASSFRQRTDTQYF. Complete variable domain (other parts from reference TRBV13 and TRBJ2-3): AAGVIQSPRHLIKEKRETATLKCYPIPRHDTVYWYQQGPGQDPQFLISFYEKMQSDKGSIPDRFSAQQFSDYHSELNMSSLELGDSALYFCASSFRQRTDTQYFGPGTRLTVL.

This sequence joins TRBV25-1 and TRBJ1-6; unclear D gene. With 3 bases removed from V and 0 bases from J, the gap between germline ends came to 12 bases. This CDR3 is built from 17 residues. Germline values: CDR1 MGHDK, CDR2 SYGVNS. The CDR3 DNA sequence: TGTGCCAGCAGTGACGCGGCCAGGAGCTCCTATAATTCACCCCTCCACTTT. Its translation is CASSDAARSSYNSPLHF. The whole variable domain, filled in from reference TRBV25-1 and TRBJ1-6, reads EADIYQTPRYLVIGTGKKITLECSQTMGHDKMYWYQQDPGMELHLIHYSYGVNSTEKGDLSSESTVSRIRTEHFPLTLESARPSHTSQYLCASSDAARSSYNSPLHFGNGTRLTVT.

This chain connects TRBV7-9 to TRBJ2-1; D possibly corresponds to TRBD2 (6 bases). V lost 3 bases and J 5 bases, leaving 17 bases between the germline ends. This CDR3 is built from 16 residues. Germline values: CDR1 SEHNR, CDR2 FQNEAQ (reference sequence). CDR3 coding DNA: TGTGCCAGCAGCTTGTCGGCAGGAGGGACCAACAATGAGCAGTTCTTC. Translated, it gives CASSLSAGGTNNEQFF. The full variable domain, rest sourced from reference TRBV7-9 and TRBJ2-1, is DTGVSQNPRHKITKRGQNVTFRCDPISEHNRLYWYRQTLGQGPEFLTYFQNEAQLEKSRLLSDRFSAERPKGSFSTLEIQRTEQGDSAMYLCASSLSAGGTNNEQFFGPGTRLTVL.

CDR3 nucleotide sequence: TGCACCAGCAGCCAAGATCGCGGGACAGGGTTGTTGAACACTGAAGCTTTCTTT. It codes for CTSSQDRGTGLLNTEAFF. This rearrangement joins TRBV1 to TRBJ1-1; the D segment call TRBD1 is taken from the table without a DNA check. TRBV1 has pseudogene status. There are 18 residues in the CDR3.

The chain links TRBV5-4 to TRBJ2-5; D might be TRBD2 (5 bases). Trimming took off 7 bases at V and 4 bases at J, with 11 bases between the two ends. The germline CDR1 and CDR2 sequences are SGHNT and YYREEE (reference sequence). CDR3 size: 12 residues. CDR3 amino acids: CASEGYGETQYF. CDR3 coding DNA: TGTGCCAGCGAGGGTTATGGAGAGACCCAGTACTTC.

V gene TRBV6-1 combines with J gene TRBJ1-2, with D perhaps TRBD1 (5 bases). Trimming took off 1 base at V and 4 bases at J, with 10 bases between the two ends. The CDR3 contains 14 residues. The germline CDR1 and CDR2 sequences are MNHNS and SASEGT. The CDR3 spells CASSEEWQGYGYTF. CDR3 DNA: TGTGCCAGCAGTGAAGAGTGGCAGGGCTATGGCTACACCTTC.

This chain joins TRBV7-9 and TRBJ2-3; D could derive from TRBD1 or TRBD2 (5 bases each). Per the germline V gene, CDR1 is SEHNR and CDR2 is FQNEAQ (reference sequence). CDR3 length: 12 residues. V was clipped by 6 bases and J by 5 bases, with 9 bases between them. The CDR3 DNA reads TGTGCCAGCAGTTGGGACGGAGATACGCAGTATTTT. It codes for CASSWDGDTQYF.

The chain is built from TRBV28 and TRBJ1-3; D possibly corresponds to TRBD1 (6 bases). Germline V CDR1 and CDR2: MDHEN, SYDVKM. V shed 7 bases and J shed 0 bases, with 16 bases lying between them. The CDR3 totals 16 residues. This chain's CDR3 is CASTPREGGSGNTIYF. CDR3 DNA: TGTGCCAGCACCCCTCGGGAAGGGGGCTCTGGAAACACCATATATTTT.

The rearrangement joins TRBV5-1 to TRBJ1-1; tentatively, D is TRBD1 (5 bases). Germline-derived CDR1 and CDR2 are SGHRS and YFSETQ. The CDR3 is 14 amino acids. The ends were cut back, 2 bases at V and 7 bases at J, with 15 bases in the middle. This CDR3 reads CASSLGDGEFEAFF. Written as DNA, the CDR3 is TGCGCCAGCAGCTTAGGGGACGGAGAGTTTGAAGCTTTCTTT. Complete variable domain (other parts from reference TRBV5-1 and TRBJ1-1): KAGVTQTPRYLIKTRGQQVTLSCSPISGHRSVSWYQQTPGQGLQFLFEYFSETQRNKGNFPGRFSGRQFSNSRSEMNVSTLELGDSALYLCASSLGDGEFEAFFGQGTRLTVV.

The chain employs TRBV5-1 and TRBJ2-7, with 9 bases aligning to TRBD2. Germline V CDR1 and CDR2: SGHRS, YFSETQ. CDR3 size: 13 residues. J lost 5 bases, V lost 7 bases, and 7 bases had no gene match. CDR3 residues: CASRPAGGHEQYF. CDR3 sequence (DNA): TGCGCCAGCCGCCCAGCGGGGGGTCACGAGCAGTACTTC.

V usage is TRBV6-1 and J usage is TRBJ1-2, with TRBD1 matching 8 bases. V trimming: 6 bases; J trimming: 4 bases; junction bases outside the gene matches: 7. There are 14 residues in the CDR3. CDR1 and CDR2 from the germline V gene are MNHNS and SASEGT. The CDR3 here is CASRPGTGVYGYTF. The CDR3 nucleotides are TGTGCCAGCAGGCCCGGGACAGGCGTCTATGGCTACACCTTC.

This chain joins TRBV2 and TRBJ1-4, with a weak D call TRBD1 (6 bases). This CDR3 has 15 residues. Trimming left V 7 bases short and J 8 bases short, with 20 bases between. The germline V gene has CDR1 SNHLY and CDR2 FYNNEI. The CDR3 region has the DNA TGTGCCAGCACTAACGCAGGGGCCGCCTACGAAAAACTGTTTTTT. It translates to CASTNAGAAYEKLFF.

The chain combines TRBV11-2 with TRBJ2-5; D gene unclear. This CDR3 has 13 amino acids. V lost 2 bases and J 3 bases, leaving 7 bases between the germline ends. Germline V gene data show CDR1 as SGHAT and CDR2 as FQNNGV. The CDR3 sequence: CASSLHPEETQYF. In nucleotides, the CDR3 is TGTGCCAGCAGCTTACATCCCGAAGAGACCCAGTACTTC.

The chain combines TRBV7-9 with TRBJ2-1; no definite D call. CDR1 and CDR2 from the germline V gene are SEHNR and FQNEAQ (reference sequence). This CDR3 has 13 amino acids. Trimming took 4 bases from V and 10 from J, leaving 14 bases between them. For the CDR3, the DNA is TGTGCCAGCAGCTCCGACCTGAAGGTAGAGCAGTTCTTC. Its protein product is CASSSDLKVEQFF. Variable domain in full (rest from reference TRBV7-9 and TRBJ2-1): DTGVSQNPRHKITKRGQNVTFRCDPISEHNRLYWYRQTLGQGPEFLTYFQNEAQLEKSRLLSDRFSAERPKGSFSTLEIQRTEQGDSAMYLCASSSDLKVEQFFGPGTRLTVL.